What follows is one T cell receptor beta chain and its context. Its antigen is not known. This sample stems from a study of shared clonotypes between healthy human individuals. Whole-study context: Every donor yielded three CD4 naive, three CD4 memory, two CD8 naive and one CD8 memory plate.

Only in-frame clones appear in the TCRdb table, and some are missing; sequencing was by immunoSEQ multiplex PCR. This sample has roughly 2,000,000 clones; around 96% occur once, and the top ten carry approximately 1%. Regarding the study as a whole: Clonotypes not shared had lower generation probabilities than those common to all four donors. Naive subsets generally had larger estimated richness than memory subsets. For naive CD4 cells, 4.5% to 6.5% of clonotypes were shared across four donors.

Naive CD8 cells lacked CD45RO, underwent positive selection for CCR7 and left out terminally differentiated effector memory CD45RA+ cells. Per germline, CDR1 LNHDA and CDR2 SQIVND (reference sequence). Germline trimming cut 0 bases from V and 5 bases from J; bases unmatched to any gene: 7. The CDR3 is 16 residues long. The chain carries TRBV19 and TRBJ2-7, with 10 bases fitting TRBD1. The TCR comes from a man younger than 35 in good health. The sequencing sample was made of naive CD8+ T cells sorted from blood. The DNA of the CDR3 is TGTGCCAGTAGTATAGATCTTGAGACAGGGGGCAACGAGCAGTACTTC. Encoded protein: CASSIDLETGGNEQYF.